These 10 T cell receptor beta chains came from one sample sequenced in a study of shared clonotypes between healthy human individuals. The method was immunoSEQ multiplex PCR; TCRdb's version includes in-frame clones alone and lacks a portion of them. Of about 1.5 million clones listed, 95% to 99% are singletons. Material: naive CD4+ T cells sorted from blood. Specified subset: CD45RA+ positively selected. These receptors all come from a man aged 25 to 45 in good health.

The rearrangement links TRBV5-3 to TRBJ2-7; TRBD2 might be the D (5 bases). TRBV5-3 is designated an ORF whose function remains uncertain. With 2 bases removed from V and 5 bases from J, the gap between germline ends came to 8 bases. The CDR3 consists of 12 residues. In DNA form, the CDR3 reads TGTGCCAGAAGCTTCGCGGGCAACGAGCAGTACTTC. Its protein is CARSFAGNEQYF.

As regards this clone: The sample holds other DNA sequences that translate to the same CDR3. The chain combines TRBV5-1 with TRBJ2-3; possibly TRBD2 for D (5 bases). V lost 0 bases and J 2 bases, leaving 7 bases between the germline ends. Germline loops: CDR1 SGHRS, CDR2 YFSETQ. The CDR3 has 14 amino acids. The CDR3 region is CASSLAGITDTQYF. CDR3 in DNA: TGCGCCAGCAGCTTGGCCGGGATCACAGATACGCAGTATTTT.

The chain carries TRBV28 and TRBJ2-1, with 8 bases fitting TRBD2. Germline CDR1 reads MDHEN; CDR2 reads SYDVKM. Trimming removed 7 bases from V and 5 bases from J; junction bases left unmatched: 13. This CDR3 spans 16 amino acids. The CDR3 DNA follows: TGTGCCAGCACCCTACCGGGCGGGAGGTTGGACAATGAGCAGTTCTTC. Protein product: CASTLPGGRLDNEQFF.

The chain carries TRBV5-8 and TRBJ2-7; D is ambiguous. Trimming stripped 4 bases from V and 5 bases from J, with 13 bases between. CDR3 size: 13 residues. Germline CDR1 SGHTS, CDR2 YDEGEE. Written as DNA, the CDR3 is TGTGCCAGCAGCCGCCCCACCAGCCACGAGCAGTACTTC. It yields the protein CASSRPTSHEQYF.

The count of this clone is one. CDR3 amino acids: CASRLTNTEAFF. CDR3 sequence (DNA): TGTGCCAGCAGATTAACAAACACTGAAGCTTTCTTT. This chain links TRBV6-1 with TRBJ1-1, with no clear D. The CDR3 runs to 12 residues. Trimming stripped 6 bases from V and 2 bases from J, with 7 bases between. The germline V gene encodes CDR1 MNHNS and CDR2 SASEGT.

This clone was detected once. The chain carries TRBV6-1 and TRBJ2-7; D not resolved. CDR3 length: 12 residues. Germline CDR1 is MNHNS and CDR2 is SASEGT. Between the trimmed V and J ends, which lost 3 bases and 4 bases, there was a span of 7 bases. Here the CDR3 DNA reads TGTGCCAGCAGTGAGCACGGGTACGAGCAGTACTTC. Its translation is CASSEHGYEQYF.

About this clone itself: The sample carries other DNA sequences with the same CDR3. V is TRBV4-1 and J is TRBJ2-7; TRBD1 agrees at 9 bases. This CDR3 has 14 amino acids. Germline CDR1 is MGHRA and CDR2 is YSYEKL. J was trimmed by 4 bases and V by 2 bases; bases with no gene match: 3. In nucleotides, the CDR3 is TGCGCCAGCAGCCAACCGGGACAGGGATACGAGCAGTACTTC. Translated, it gives CASSQPGQGYEQYF.

CDR3 bases: TGCGCCAGCAGCTTGGTACCGGGACAGGGGGACAATGAGCAGTTCTTC. Its protein product is CASSLVPGQGDNEQFF. This chain joins TRBV5-1 and TRBJ2-1; 11 positions agree with TRBD1. Germline trimming cut 0 bases from V and 5 bases from J; bases unmatched to any gene: 4. The CDR3 has 16 amino acids. CDR1 and CDR2 from the germline V gene are SGHRS and YFSETQ. The full variable domain, completed using reference TRBV5-1 and TRBJ2-1, is KAGVTQTPRYLIKTRGQQVTLSCSPISGHRSVSWYQQTPGQGLQFLFEYFSETQRNKGNFPGRFSGRQFSNSRSEMNVSTLELGDSALYLCASSLVPGQGDNEQFFGPGTRLTVL.

The CDR3 nucleotides are TGTGCCAGCAGCCAAGCGGGGCCCTACAATGAGCAGTTCTTC. Translation: CASSQAGPYNEQFF. The chain combines TRBV14 with TRBJ2-1; D possibly uses TRBD1 or TRBD2 (5 bases each). Germline CDR1 is SGHDN and CDR2 is FVKESK. The CDR3 extends over 14 amino acids. V was clipped by 1 base and J by 2 bases, with 6 bases between them.

The chain is built from TRBV5-1 and TRBJ2-7, with a tentative D call TRBD2 (6 bases). Per the germline V gene, CDR1 is SGHRS and CDR2 is YFSETQ. Deletions cut 4 bases from V and 5 bases from J, with 19 bases between. The CDR3 has 15 residues. The CDR3 is CASSPTSGLFNEQYF. The CDR3, as DNA: TGCGCCAGCAGCCCAACCTCGGGACTTTTTAACGAGCAGTACTTC.